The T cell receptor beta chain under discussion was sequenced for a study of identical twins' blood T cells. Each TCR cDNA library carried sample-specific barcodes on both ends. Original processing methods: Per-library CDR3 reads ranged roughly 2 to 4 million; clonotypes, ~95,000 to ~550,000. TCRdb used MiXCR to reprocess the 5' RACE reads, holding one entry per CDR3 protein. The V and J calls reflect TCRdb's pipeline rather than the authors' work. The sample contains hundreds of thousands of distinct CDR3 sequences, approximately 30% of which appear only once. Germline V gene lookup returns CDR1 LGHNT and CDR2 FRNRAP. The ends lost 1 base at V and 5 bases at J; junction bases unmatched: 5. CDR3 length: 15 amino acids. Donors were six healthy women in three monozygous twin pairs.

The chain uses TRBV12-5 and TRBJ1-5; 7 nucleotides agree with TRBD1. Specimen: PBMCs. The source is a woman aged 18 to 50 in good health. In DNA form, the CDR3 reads TGTGCTAGTGGTTTGGCCTCAACAGGGGATCAGCCCCAGCATTTT. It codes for CASGLASTGDQPQHF.